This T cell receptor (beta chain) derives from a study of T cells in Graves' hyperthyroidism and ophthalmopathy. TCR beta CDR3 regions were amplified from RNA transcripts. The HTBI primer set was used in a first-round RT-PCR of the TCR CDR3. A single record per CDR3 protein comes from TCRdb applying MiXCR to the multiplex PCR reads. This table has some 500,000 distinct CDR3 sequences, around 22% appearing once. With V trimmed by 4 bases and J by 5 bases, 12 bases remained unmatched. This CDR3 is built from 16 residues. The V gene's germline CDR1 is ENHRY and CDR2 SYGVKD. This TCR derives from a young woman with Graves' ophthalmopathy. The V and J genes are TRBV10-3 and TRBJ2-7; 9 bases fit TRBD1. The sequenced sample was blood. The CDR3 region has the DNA TGTGCCATCAGTGCCGTCACGGACAGGGGAAAGGACGAGCAGTACTTC. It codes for CAISAVTDRGKDEQYF.